Below are 15 T cell receptor beta chains sequenced from a single sample in a study of PD-L1 blockade in urothelial cancer. Libraries were prepared by immunoSEQ multiplex PCR; TCRdb keeps only in-frame clonotypes and omits some of them. This table holds 30,000 to 50,000 clones, around 89% found once. The material sequenced was PBMCs, taken around atezolizumab (anti-PD-L1) treatment. The receptors stem from a man between 60 and 70 years old with urothelial cancer.

V gene TRBV18 combines with J gene TRBJ1-4; tentatively, D is TRBD1 (5 bases). V gave up 3 bases and J gave up 8 bases, with 10 bases separating them. The CDR3 contains 13 residues. The V gene's germline CDR1 is KGHSH and CDR2 LQKENI. CDR3 residues: CASSPQEGEKLFF. The CDR3 DNA follows: TGTGCCAGCTCACCCCAGGAGGGGGAAAAACTGTTTTTT.

The chain has TRBV5-4 and TRBJ2-7; D is possibly TRBD1 (5 bases). Trimming cost V 0 bases and J 3 bases, with 10 bases left between them. The CDR3 is made up of 14 amino acids. Germline CDR1 is SGHNT and CDR2 is YYREEE (reference sequence). The CDR3 loop reads CASSLGGDHYEQYF. CDR3 coding DNA: TGTGCCAGCAGCTTGGGGGGCGATCACTACGAGCAGTACTTC.

The chain uses TRBV12-5 and TRBJ2-5, with 12 bases matching TRBD2. V shed 1 base, J shed 4 bases, and the junction held 4 bases outside the gene matches. Germline V gene sequence: CDR1 LGHNT, CDR2 FRNRAP. The CDR3 is 16 amino acids. CDR3 sequence reads: CASGLASGGAGETQYF. The CDR3, as DNA: TGTGCTAGTGGTTTGGCTAGCGGGGGGGCCGGAGAGACCCAGTACTTC.

This chain links TRBV10-3 with TRBJ1-1; tentatively, D is TRBD1 (6 bases). Trimming left V 4 bases short and J 3 bases short, with 15 bases between. The V gene's germline CDR1 is ENHRY and CDR2 SYGVKD. This CDR3 has 15 residues. The CDR3 DNA sequence: TGTGCCATCAGTGGGACAGCCTTGAGGGACACTGAAGCTTTCTTT. This gives the protein CAISGTALRDTEAFF.

The genes are TRBV2 and TRBJ2-2, with a weak D call TRBD1 (5 bases). This CDR3 has 15 residues. V gave up 5 bases and J gave up 4 bases, with 14 bases separating them. Germline loops: CDR1 SNHLY, CDR2 FYNNEI. This CDR3 is CASSKDTPGTGELFF. CDR3 in DNA: TGTGCCAGCAGTAAGGACACCCCCGGCACCGGGGAGCTGTTTTTT.

The CDR3 DNA reads TGTGCCAGCAGTACCCGGACAGGAGATACCGGGGAGCTGTTTTTT. This sequence encodes CASSTRTGDTGELFF. The V call is TRBV6-1, the J call TRBJ2-2; 7 bases map to TRBD1. Germline CDR1 is MNHNS and CDR2 is SASEGT. V was pared by 5 bases and J by 5 bases, with 8 bases of the junction left unmatched. The length of the CDR3 is 15 residues.

For the CDR3, the DNA is TGTGCCAGCAGCGCAAGGGCGGGTGAAGCTTTCTTT. Amino acid sequence: CASSARAGEAFF. V and J are TRBV11-3 and TRBJ1-1; the D is unclear. This CDR3 region has 12 residues. The V and J ends lost 5 bases and 7 bases respectively, with 11 bases between them. Germline V gene data show CDR1 as SGHNT and CDR2 as YENEEA.

This clone was detected only once. This sequence joins TRBV29-1 and TRBJ2-1; TRBD1 matches 11 bases. In germline, CDR1 is SQVTM, CDR2 ANQGSEA. The junction had 13 bases not matched to a gene; V was cut back by 2 bases and J by 10 bases. CDR3 length: 16 residues. CDR3 nucleotides: TGCAGCGTTGAAAAAGGGACAGGGGGACTTTCGGGAGAGCAGTTCTTC. It translates to CSVEKGTGGLSGEQFF.

The chain joins TRBV6-5 to TRBJ2-5; tentative D call: TRBD2 (5 bases). Trimming stripped 7 bases from V and 4 bases from J, with 16 bases between. Germline-derived CDR1 and CDR2 are MNHEY and SVGAGI. CDR3 length: 14 residues. The CDR3 nucleotides are TGTGCCAGCACCAGCCCGGGGTTCGGAGAGACCCAGTACTTC. It encodes CASTSPGFGETQYF.

In nucleotides, the CDR3 is TGTGCCAGCAGTCCATTGACAGGGGATCAGCCCCAGCATTTT. Translated, it gives CASSPLTGDQPQHF. The chain couples TRBV28 to TRBJ1-5, with 8 bases identical to TRBD1. V was pared by 5 bases and J by 5 bases, with 5 bases of the junction left unmatched. The CDR3 loop spans 14 amino acids. Germline-derived CDR1 and CDR2 are MDHEN and SYDVKM.

The rearrangement uses TRBV5-5 and TRBJ1-3, with 7 nucleotides matching TRBD1. Losses at the gene ends were 2 bases for V and 1 base for J; bases not matched to a gene: 12. The CDR3 loop spans 18 amino acids. Germline V lookup: CDR1 SGHKS, CDR2 YYEKEE (reference sequence). The CDR3 DNA is TGTGCCAGCAGCTTCGGGGCAGGGGGAATTTTTTCTGGAAACACCATATATTTT. The encoded protein is CASSFGAGGIFSGNTIYF. Variable domain in full (rest from reference TRBV5-5 and TRBJ1-3): DAGVTQSPTHLIKTRGQQVTLRCSPISGHKSVSWYQQVLGQGPQFIFQYYEKEERGRGNFPDRFSARQFPNYSSELNVNALLLGDSALYLCASSFGAGGIFSGNTIYFGEGSWLTVV.

This chain uses TRBV19 with TRBJ1-6, with 7 bases fitting TRBD1. Germline V gene data show CDR1 as LNHDA and CDR2 as SQIVND (reference sequence). After removal of 2 bases from V and 11 bases from J, the junction contained 15 bases not matched to a gene. CDR3 size: 17 residues. Here the CDR3 reads CASSIRNQGERRPPLHF. Written as DNA, the CDR3 is TGTGCCAGTAGTATAAGGAACCAGGGGGAAAGACGGCCACCCCTCCACTTT.

This clone has a single count. The V call is TRBV28, the J call TRBJ2-7; D might be TRBD2 (5 bases). This CDR3 has 11 residues. Looked up from germline, CDR1 is MDHEN and CDR2 is SYDVKM. V was cut by 8 bases and J by 7 bases, with 12 bases left in between. The CDR3 here is CASHVRGEQYF. The CDR3 nucleotides read TGTGCCAGCCACGTTAGAGGGGAGCAGTACTTC.

This chain connects TRBV27 to TRBJ2-5; 14 nucleotides match TRBD2. The germline gives CDR1 MNHEY, CDR2 SMNVEV (reference sequence). The ends lost 7 bases at V and 1 base at J; junction bases unmatched: 14. The CDR3 extends over 19 amino acids. CDR3 residues: CASIPRVSGLAGGQETQYF. CDR3 sequence (DNA): TGTGCCAGCATCCCCAGGGTTTCAGGACTAGCGGGAGGCCAAGAGACCCAGTACTTC.

This chain links TRBV29-1 with TRBJ2-3, with 7 bases fitting TRBD1. Germline-derived CDR1 and CDR2 are SQVTM and ANQGSEA. The CDR3 sequence is 14 residues long. The J segment lost 4 bases and the V segment lost 6 bases, leaving 10 bases of the junction unmatched. The CDR3 sequence: CSVRYPDRADTQYF. DNA of the CDR3: TGCAGCGTCCGATACCCCGACAGGGCAGATACGCAGTATTTT.